These 25 T cell receptor beta chains came from one sample sequenced in a study of CD8 T cells in ankylosing spondylitis. TCRdb reprocessed the 5' RACE reads via MiXCR and lists one record per CDR3 protein. The sample holds about 23,000 distinct CDR3 sequences, about a sixth seen once. The sample comprised blood. These receptors were obtained from a male donor with ankylosing spondylitis or in good health (not recorded which).

This clonotype has ten or more counts. This chain joins TRBV5-1 and TRBJ1-4, with unresolved D. This CDR3 has 15 amino acids. Germline CDR1 reads SGHRS; CDR2 reads YFSETQ. The V gene lost 0 bases and the J gene lost 4 bases, with 10 bases spanning the gap. CDR3: CASSLVGDYNEKLFF. The CDR3 DNA reads as TGCGCCAGCAGCTTGGTTGGAGATTATAATGAAAAACTGTTTTTT.

The chain has TRBV20-1 and TRBJ2-7; 9 nucleotides agree with TRBD2. With V trimmed by 6 bases and J by 9 bases, 15 bases remained unmatched. This CDR3 comprises 14 residues. In germline, CDR1 is DFQATT, CDR2 SNEGSKA (reference sequence). CDR3 sequence reads: CSAIIAGAGGLQYF. The CDR3 DNA is TGCAGTGCCATTATAGCGGGAGCCGGGGGCTTGCAGTACTTC.

The chain recombines TRBV7-9 with TRBJ2-1, with a tentative D call TRBD2 (5 bases). The V and J ends lost 1 base and 7 bases respectively, with 5 bases between them. CDR3 length equals 12 residues. CDR1 SEHNR and CDR2 FQNEAQ come from the germline V gene (reference sequence). The CDR3 region has the DNA TGTGCCAGCAGCTTAGGGAGGAATGAGCAGTTCTTC. This gives the protein CASSLGRNEQFF.

This clonotype showed up just a few times. V is TRBV20-1 and J is TRBJ2-1; 7 bases agree with TRBD2. CDR3 size: 14 residues. Trimming at V came to 3 bases and at J to 6 bases, leaving 8 bases not matched to a gene. From germline, CDR1 is DFQATT and CDR2 SNEGSKA (reference sequence). CDR3 nucleotides: TGCAGTGCTAGGGCCAGTAGCGGGTTCAATGAGCAGTTCTTC. Translated: CSARASSGFNEQFF.

This clonotype turned up a few times. The V gene is TRBV28, the J gene TRBJ2-7; D not certain. V was clipped by 6 bases and J by 9 bases, with 12 bases between them. CDR3 length equals 11 residues. The germline gives CDR1 MDHEN, CDR2 SYDVKM. Written as DNA, the CDR3 is TGTGCCAGCAGCTCGTCCTCCTGGCAGTACTTC. It specifies CASSSSSWQYF.

The table lists this clonotype with many counts. V gene TRBV5-1 combines with J gene TRBJ1-2; D perhaps matches TRBD1 (5 bases). CDR1 is SGHRS, CDR2 YFSETQ, per germline. V lost 4 bases to trimming and J lost 1 base, with 11 bases between them. CDR3 length: 14 residues. CDR3 in amino acids: CASSIRDHNYGYTF. The CDR3, as DNA: TGCGCCAGCAGCATTAGGGACCATAACTATGGCTACACCTTC.

This clonotype has a count of ten or more. The chain employs TRBV11-2 and TRBJ2-2; the D is unclear. This CDR3 is 11 amino acids long. Trimming stripped 6 bases from V and 6 bases from J, with 5 bases between. The germline gives CDR1 SGHAT, CDR2 FQNNGV. The CDR3 reads CASSLPGELFF. The DNA of the CDR3 is TGTGCCAGCAGTCTTCCCGGGGAGCTGTTTTTT.

This clonotype was picked up a small number of times. The chain links TRBV6-5 to TRBJ2-7; the match to TRBD1 covers 10 bases. Trimming took 5 bases from V and 3 from J; bases not matched to a gene: 4. CDR3 length equals 14 residues. Per germline, CDR1 MNHEY and CDR2 SVGAGI. The CDR3 DNA follows: TGTGCCAGCAGTCGCGGGACAGGGGTCTACGAGCAGTACTTC. Its translation is CASSRGTGVYEQYF.

In this sample, this clonotype turned up a few times. The CDR3: CASSRLTPANTGELFF. The DNA for the CDR3 is TGTGCCAGCAGCCGCCTTACCCCGGCGAACACCGGGGAGCTGTTTTTT. The rearrangement links TRBV28 to TRBJ2-2, with unresolved D. The CDR3 runs to 16 residues. Germline assignment: CDR1 MDHEN and CDR2 SYDVKM. V lost 6 bases, J lost 0 bases, and 14 bases lay in between.

This clonotype was counted ten times or more. In nucleotides, the CDR3 is TGTGCCAGTAGTTTTTTGGGCGGGGAGCTGTTTTTT. This encodes CASSFLGGELFF. J is TRBJ2-2 and V is TRBV19; no reliable D call. Per germline, CDR1 LNHDA and CDR2 SQIVND (reference sequence). The V end was cut by 5 bases, the J end by 7 bases, with 8 bases between. The CDR3 totals 12 residues.

This clonotype was counted a few times. The rearrangement uses TRBV29-1 and TRBJ2-7; TRBD1 might be the D (6 bases). This CDR3 is 11 amino acids long. CDR1 SQVTM and CDR2 ANQGSEA come from the germline V gene. V was shortened by 8 bases and J by 6 bases, with 14 bases between the two germline ends. Written as DNA, the CDR3 is TGCAGCACGATACAGGGATTCGAGCAGTACTTC. Translated: CSTIQGFEQYF.

By its share, this clonotype is medium-sized. The gene calls are TRBV5-1 and TRBJ2-3, with D uncertain. V gave up 0 bases and J gave up 3 bases, with 8 bases separating them. The germline V gene encodes CDR1 SGHRS and CDR2 YFSETQ. The CDR3 loop spans 14 amino acids. CDR3 amino acids: CASSLEIITDTQYF. CDR3 DNA: TGCGCCAGCAGCTTGGAGATTATAACAGATACGCAGTATTTT.

This clonotype was detected many times. J is TRBJ1-1 and V is TRBV20-1; D gene unclear. Germline V gene sequence: CDR1 DFQATT, CDR2 SNEGSKA (reference sequence). Trimming cost V 4 bases and J 2 bases, with 17 bases left between them. The CDR3 has 15 amino acids. The DNA of the CDR3 is TGCAGTGCTAAGAACTGGGCAGTAAAAAACACTGAAGCTTTCTTT. It specifies CSAKNWAVKNTEAFF.

This chain links TRBV7-2 with TRBJ1-5; D ambiguous. The CDR3 is 13 residues long. CDR1 is SGHTA and CDR2 is FQGNSA in the germline V gene. Trimming cost V 5 bases and J 4 bases, with 9 bases left between them. The CDR3 reads CASSPHRNQPQHF. As DNA, the CDR3 is TGTGCCAGCAGCCCCCACAGAAATCAGCCCCAGCATTTT.

The table lists this clonotype with many counts. This chain joins TRBV15 and TRBJ2-5; a possible D gene is TRBD2 (5 bases). Trimming left V 0 bases short and J 4 bases short, with 9 bases between. The germline V gene encodes CDR1 LNHNV and CDR2 YYDKDF (reference sequence). This CDR3 has 14 residues. CDR3 sequence reads: CATSRDIARETQYF. In nucleotides, the CDR3 is TGTGCCACCAGCAGAGATATAGCGAGAGAGACCCAGTACTTC.

This clonotype was counted only a few times. The chain is built from TRBV29-1 and TRBJ2-1; D unclear. This CDR3 has 11 amino acids. The V gene's germline CDR1 is SQVTM and CDR2 ANQGSEA. V lost 6 bases to trimming and J lost 8 bases, with 11 bases between them. The CDR3 loop is CSVTPQDEQFF. The CDR3 bases are TGCAGCGTCACCCCCCAGGATGAGCAGTTCTTC.

V gene TRBV6-2 or TRBV6-3 combines with J gene TRBJ2-2; 7 bases are a match to TRBD2. V dropped 4 bases and J dropped 4; count of bases not matched to a gene: 18. The CDR3 is 19 amino acids. The V gene's germline CDR1 is MNHEY and CDR2 SVGEGT. The CDR3 sequence is CASSWPGDYFKLGTGELFF. CDR3 DNA: TGTGCCAGCAGTTGGCCCGGGGACTACTTCAAGCTGGGCACCGGGGAGCTGTTTTTT.

Judged by abundance, this clonotype is medium-sized. The chain combines TRBV28 with TRBJ2-7; 8 bases are a match to TRBD1. Germline CDR1 is MDHEN and CDR2 is SYDVKM. V was pared by 6 bases and J by 5 bases, with 9 bases of the junction left unmatched. There are 14 residues in the CDR3. The CDR3: CASREQGDPHEQYF. DNA for the CDR3: TGTGCCAGCAGGGAACAGGGGGACCCTCACGAGCAGTACTTC. The variable domain in full, with the rest retrieved from reference TRBV28 and TRBJ2-7, is DVKVTQSSRYLVKRTGEKVFLECVQDMDHENMFWYRQDPGLGLRLIYFSYDVKMKEKGDIPEGYSVSREKKERFSLILESASTNQTSMYLCASREQGDPHEQYFGPGTRLTVT.

This clonotype was counted a few times. CDR3 nucleotide sequence: TGTGCCAGCAACTTTCTAGCGCGCACAGATACGCAGTATTTT. The encoded protein is CASNFLARTDTQYF. The V call is TRBV5-5, the J call TRBJ2-3, with a weak D call TRBD2 (6 bases). Trimming took 6 bases from V and 1 from J, leaving 12 bases between them. Germline V lookup: CDR1 SGHKS, CDR2 YYEKEE (reference sequence). CDR3 length: 14 residues.

There are many counts of this clonotype. V and J are TRBV5-1 and TRBJ1-1; maybe TRBD1 (5 bases). This CDR3 spans 15 amino acids. The germline V gene encodes CDR1 SGHRS and CDR2 YFSETQ. The V and J ends lost 3 bases and 4 bases respectively, with 16 bases between them. The CDR3 sequence: CASSSLGRRGTEAFF. CDR3 nucleotides: TGCGCCAGCAGCTCACTGGGGCGCCGGGGCACTGAAGCTTTCTTT.

This clonotype turned up a few times. This chain connects TRBV27 to TRBJ2-2; 7 positions agree with TRBD2. CDR3 length: 16 amino acids. Losses at the gene ends were 7 bases for V and 2 bases for J; bases not matched to a gene: 10. From germline, CDR1 is MNHEY and CDR2 SMNVEV (reference sequence). CDR3 sequence reads: CASTGSGRTNTGELFF. CDR3 in DNA: TGTGCCAGCACGGGCTCCGGGAGGACAAACACCGGGGAGCTGTTTTTT.

This clonotype was picked up a small number of times. The gene calls are TRBV29-1 and TRBJ2-4, with 8 bases matching TRBD2. V was clipped by 6 bases and J by 4 bases; unmatched bases: 8. Germline V gene lookup returns CDR1 SQVTM and CDR2 ANQGSEA. The CDR3 has 14 residues. CDR3 amino acids: CSVPSGSYKNIQYF. CDR3 bases: TGCAGCGTCCCTAGCGGGTCCTATAAAAACATTCAGTACTTC.

By sample share, this clonotype is medium-sized. The V gene is TRBV20-1, the J gene TRBJ2-1; 9 bases match TRBD1. J was trimmed by 7 bases and V by 6 bases; bases with no gene match: 10. The length of the CDR3 is 14 residues. Germline loops: CDR1 DFQATT, CDR2 SNEGSKA (reference sequence). CDR3 in amino acids: CSASTGGVYNEQFF. CDR3 DNA sequence: TGCAGTGCCAGTACAGGGGGCGTCTATAATGAGCAGTTCTTC.

The rearrangement links TRBV12-3 or TRBV12-4 to TRBJ1-1; D perhaps matches TRBD1 (5 bases). The CDR3 covers 15 residues. V lost 6 bases and J 11 bases, leaving 25 bases between the germline ends. The CDR3, as DNA: TGTGCCAGCAGCCCCCGGGGGGGACGGACCTCGGGGGCTTTCTTT. The encoded protein is CASSPRGGRTSGAFF.

The chain is built from TRBV29-1 and TRBJ2-2; tentatively, D is TRBD1 or TRBD2 (5 bases each). The CDR3 contains 15 residues. Trimming shortened V by 4 bases and J by 0 bases, and 12 bases separated the two germline ends. The germline V gene encodes CDR1 SQVTM and CDR2 ANQGSEA. This CDR3 is CSVGQGPTNTGELFF. CDR3 coding DNA: TGCAGCGTTGGTCAGGGACCCACGAACACCGGGGAGCTGTTTTTT.